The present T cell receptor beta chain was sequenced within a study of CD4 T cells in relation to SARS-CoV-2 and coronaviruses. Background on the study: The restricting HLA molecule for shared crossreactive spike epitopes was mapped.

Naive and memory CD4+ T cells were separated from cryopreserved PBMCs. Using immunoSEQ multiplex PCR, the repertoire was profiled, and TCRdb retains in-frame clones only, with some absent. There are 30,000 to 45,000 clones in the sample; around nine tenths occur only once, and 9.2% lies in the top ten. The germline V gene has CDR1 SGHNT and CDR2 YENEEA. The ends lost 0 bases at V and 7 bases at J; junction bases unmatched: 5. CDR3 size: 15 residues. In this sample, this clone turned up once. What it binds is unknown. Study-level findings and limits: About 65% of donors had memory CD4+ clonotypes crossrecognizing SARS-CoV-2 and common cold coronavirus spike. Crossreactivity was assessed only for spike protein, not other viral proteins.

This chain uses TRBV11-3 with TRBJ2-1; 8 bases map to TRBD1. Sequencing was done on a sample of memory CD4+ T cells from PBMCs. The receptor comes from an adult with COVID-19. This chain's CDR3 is CASSLEAGGRNEQFF. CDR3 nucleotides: TGTGCCAGCAGCTTAGAGGCAGGGGGCCGTAATGAGCAGTTCTTC. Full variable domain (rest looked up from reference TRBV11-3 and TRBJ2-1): EAGVVQSPRYKIIEKKQPVAFWCNPISGHNTLYWYLQNLGQGPELLIRYENEEAVDDSQLPKDRFSAERLKGVDSTLKIQPAELGDSAVYLCASSLEAGGRNEQFFGPGTRLTVL.